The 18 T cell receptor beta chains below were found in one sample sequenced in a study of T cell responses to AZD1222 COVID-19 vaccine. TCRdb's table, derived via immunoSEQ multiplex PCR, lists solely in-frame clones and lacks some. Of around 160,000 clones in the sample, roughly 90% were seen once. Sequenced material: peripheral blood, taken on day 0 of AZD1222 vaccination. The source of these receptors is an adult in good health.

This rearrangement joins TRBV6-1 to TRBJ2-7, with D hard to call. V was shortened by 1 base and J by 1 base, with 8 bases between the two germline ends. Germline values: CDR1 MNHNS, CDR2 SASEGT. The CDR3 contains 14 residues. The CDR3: CASSEGKISYEQYF. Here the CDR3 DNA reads TGTGCCAGCAGTGAAGGGAAGATATCCTACGAGCAGTACTTC.

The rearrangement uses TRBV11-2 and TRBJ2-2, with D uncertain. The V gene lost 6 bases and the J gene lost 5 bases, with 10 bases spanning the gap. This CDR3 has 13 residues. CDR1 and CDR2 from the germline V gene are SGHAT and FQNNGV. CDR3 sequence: CASRPISTGELFF. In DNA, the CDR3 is TGTGCCAGCAGGCCGATAAGTACCGGGGAGCTGTTTTTT.

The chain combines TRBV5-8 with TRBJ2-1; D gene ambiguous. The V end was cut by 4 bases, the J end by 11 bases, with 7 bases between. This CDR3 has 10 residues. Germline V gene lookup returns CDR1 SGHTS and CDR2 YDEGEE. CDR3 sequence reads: CASSGPKQFF. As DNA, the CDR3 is TGTGCCAGCAGCGGACCTAAGCAGTTCTTC.

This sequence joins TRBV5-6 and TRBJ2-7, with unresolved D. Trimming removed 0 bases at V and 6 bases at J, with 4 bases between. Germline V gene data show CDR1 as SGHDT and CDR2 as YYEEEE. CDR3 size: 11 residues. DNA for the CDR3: TGTGCCAGCAGCTTGGGGCGCGAGCAGTACTTC. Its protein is CASSLGREQYF. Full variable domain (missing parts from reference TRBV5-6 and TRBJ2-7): DAGVTQSPTHLIKTRGQQVTLRCSPKSGHDTVSWYQQALGQGPQFIFQYYEEEERQRGNFPDRFSGHQFPNYSSELNVNALLLGDSALYLCASSLGREQYFGPGTRLTVT.

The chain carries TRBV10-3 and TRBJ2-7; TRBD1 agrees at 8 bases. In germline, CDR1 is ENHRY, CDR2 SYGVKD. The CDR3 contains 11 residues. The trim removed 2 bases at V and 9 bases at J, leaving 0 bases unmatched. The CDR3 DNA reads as TGTGCCATCAGTGAGGGACAGGGGCAGTACTTC. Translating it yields CAISEGQGQYF.

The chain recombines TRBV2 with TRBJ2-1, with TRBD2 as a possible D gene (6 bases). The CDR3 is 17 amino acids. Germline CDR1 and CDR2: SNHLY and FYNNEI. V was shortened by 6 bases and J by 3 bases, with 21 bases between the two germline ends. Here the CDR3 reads CASSQRPLSGFYNEQFF. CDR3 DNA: TGTGCCAGCAGCCAAAGGCCCCTCAGCGGGTTCTACAATGAGCAGTTCTTC.

CDR3 nucleotides: TGTGCCAGCAGCCAAGATAGTGTGGCAGGGGGCGAGCAGTATTTT. It is translated as CASSQDSVAGGEQYF. This chain connects TRBV3-1 (or the pseudogene TRBV3-2) to TRBJ2-3; TRBD1 aligns across 8 bases. CDR3 size: 15 residues. V shed 0 bases, J shed 11 bases, and the junction held 10 bases outside the gene matches. Per the germline V gene, CDR1 is LGHDT and CDR2 is YNNKEL (reference sequence).

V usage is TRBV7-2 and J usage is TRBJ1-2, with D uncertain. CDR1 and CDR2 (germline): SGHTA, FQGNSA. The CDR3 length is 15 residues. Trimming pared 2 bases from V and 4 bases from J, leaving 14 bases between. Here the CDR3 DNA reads TGTGCCAGCAGCTTACCCCCTAACTCAGGCTATGGCTACACCTTC. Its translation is CASSLPPNSGYGYTF.

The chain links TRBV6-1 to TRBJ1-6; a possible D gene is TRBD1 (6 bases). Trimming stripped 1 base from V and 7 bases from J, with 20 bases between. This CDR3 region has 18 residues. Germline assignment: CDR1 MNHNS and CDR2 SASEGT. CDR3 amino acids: CASSEGGRQGRGNSPLHF. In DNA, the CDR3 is TGTGCCAGCAGTGAAGGAGGGAGGCAGGGGAGGGGGAATTCACCCCTCCACTTT.

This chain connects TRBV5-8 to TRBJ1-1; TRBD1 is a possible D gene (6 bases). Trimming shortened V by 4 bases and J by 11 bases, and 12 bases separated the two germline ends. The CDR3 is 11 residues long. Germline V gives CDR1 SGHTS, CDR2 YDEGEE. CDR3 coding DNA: TGTGCCAGCAGCATGGGGGGCGACGCTTTCTTT. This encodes CASSMGGDAFF.

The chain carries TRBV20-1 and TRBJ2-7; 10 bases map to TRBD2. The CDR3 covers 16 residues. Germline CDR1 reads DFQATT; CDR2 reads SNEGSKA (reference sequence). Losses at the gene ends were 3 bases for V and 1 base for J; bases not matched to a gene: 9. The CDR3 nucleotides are TGCAGTGCTAGTCCAAATAGCGGGAGGACTTCCTACGAGCAGTACTTC. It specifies CSASPNSGRTSYEQYF.

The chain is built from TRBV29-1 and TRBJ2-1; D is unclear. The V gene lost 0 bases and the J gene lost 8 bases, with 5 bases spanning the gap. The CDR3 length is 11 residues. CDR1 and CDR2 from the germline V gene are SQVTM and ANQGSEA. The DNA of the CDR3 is TGCAGCGTTGAAGATCTGTATGAGCAGTTCTTC. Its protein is CSVEDLYEQFF.

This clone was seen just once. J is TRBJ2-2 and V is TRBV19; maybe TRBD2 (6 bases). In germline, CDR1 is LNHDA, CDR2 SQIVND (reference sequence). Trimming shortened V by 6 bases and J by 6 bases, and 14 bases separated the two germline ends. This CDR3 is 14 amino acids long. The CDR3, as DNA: TGTGCCAGTAGCATAACTAGCATTGCCGGGGAGCTGTTTTTT. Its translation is CASSITSIAGELFF.

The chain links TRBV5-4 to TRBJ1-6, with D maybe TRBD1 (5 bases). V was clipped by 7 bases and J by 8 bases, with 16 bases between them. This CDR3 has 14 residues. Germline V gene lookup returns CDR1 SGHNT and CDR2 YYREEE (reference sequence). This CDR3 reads CASGSTVGDSPLHF. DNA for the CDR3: TGTGCCAGCGGATCGACAGTAGGTGATTCACCCCTCCACTTT.

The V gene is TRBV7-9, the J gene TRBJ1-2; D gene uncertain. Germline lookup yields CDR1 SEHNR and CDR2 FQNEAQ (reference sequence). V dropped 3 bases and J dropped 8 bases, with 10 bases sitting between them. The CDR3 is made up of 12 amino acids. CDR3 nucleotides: TGTGCCAGCAGCTTCCGGGAGGGCGGCTACACCTTC. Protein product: CASSFREGGYTF.

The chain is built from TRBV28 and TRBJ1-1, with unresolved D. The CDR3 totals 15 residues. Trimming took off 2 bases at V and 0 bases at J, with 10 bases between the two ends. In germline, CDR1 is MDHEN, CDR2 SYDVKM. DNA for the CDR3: TGTGCCAGCAGTTTAGAGGTTCAGGTGAACACTGAAGCTTTCTTT. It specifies CASSLEVQVNTEAFF.

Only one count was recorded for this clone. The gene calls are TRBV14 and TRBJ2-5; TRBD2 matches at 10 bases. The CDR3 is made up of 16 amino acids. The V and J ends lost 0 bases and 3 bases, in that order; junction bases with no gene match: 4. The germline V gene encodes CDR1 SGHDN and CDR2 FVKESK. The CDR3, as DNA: TGTGCCAGCAGCCAAGATTTTGGACTAGCGGAAGAGACCCAGTACTTC. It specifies CASSQDFGLAEETQYF. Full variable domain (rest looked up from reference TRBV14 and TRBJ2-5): EAGVTQFPSHSVIEKGQTVTLRCDPISGHDNLYWYRRVMGKEIKFLLHFVKESKQDESGMPNNRFLAERTGGTYSTLKVQPAELEDSGVYFCASSQDFGLAEETQYFGPGTRLLVL.

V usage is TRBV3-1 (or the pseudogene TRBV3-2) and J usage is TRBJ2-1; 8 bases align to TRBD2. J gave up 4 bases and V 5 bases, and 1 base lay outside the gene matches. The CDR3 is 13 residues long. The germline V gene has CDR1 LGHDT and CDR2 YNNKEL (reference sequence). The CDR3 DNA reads TGTGCCAGCAGCACTAGCGGATACAATGAGCAGTTCTTC. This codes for CASSTSGYNEQFF.